This TCR beta chain emerged from a study of control samples from healthy donors and cancer patients. Generated by immunoSEQ multiplex PCR, the TCRdb table keeps only in-frame clones and is missing some. This repertoire shows about 160,000 clones, approximately 93% found once; its top ten account for 5.8%. The length of the CDR3 is 12 residues. Germline CDR1 reads SGDLS; CDR2 reads YYNGEE. V gave up 4 bases and J gave up 10 bases, with 14 bases separating them. The sample was blood. The sequence was collected from a young man in good health. The chain uses TRBV9 and TRBJ1-1; D call uncertain. The CDR3 region is CASSSGGRRAFF. In DNA form, the CDR3 reads TGTGCCAGCAGCTCGGGAGGAAGGCGAGCTTTCTTT. Together with reference TRBV9 and TRBJ1-1, the CDR3 gives the full variable domain: DSGVTQTPKHLITATGQRVTLRCSPRSGDLSVYWYQQSLDQGLQFLIQYYNGEERAKGNILERFSAQQFPDLHSELNLSSLELGDSALYFCASSSGGRRAFFGQGTRLTVV.